This TCR beta chain was identified in a study of cytomegalovirus exposure and HLA in healthy donors. General study points: Later analysis identified a missense DCLRE1C variant that was linked to TCR beta V- and J-gene trimming. Later findings reportedly placed an Asian-associated ancestry cluster below the roughly 700-donor mean for N-insertions.

Trimming shortened V by 2 bases and J by 8 bases, and 18 bases separated the two germline ends. Germline V CDR1 and CDR2: LNHDA, SQIVND (reference sequence). CDR3 length equals 16 residues. The PCR used 60 Vbeta and 13 Jbeta primers. In the study's own analysis: Approximately 9.9 million shared chains were among the approximately 87 million unique TCR beta chains that a later analysis counted. Some clones are missing from TCRdb's copy, which holds only in-frame ones; the method was immunoSEQ multiplex PCR. V, J and clone size derive from that table, while D and trimming were established from the DNA sequence. The repertoire includes roughly 150,000 clones, around 77% of them detected once, and 0.9% to 1.1% sits in the top ten. A note on this clone: Its target is unknown.

This sequence was found in a woman aged 40 to 50 in good health and CMV-seronegative. The chain has TRBV19 and TRBJ1-4, with TRBD1 as a possible D gene (6 bases). Sequencing was carried out using PBMCs. CDR3 coding DNA: TGTGCCAGTAGTATAAGGGCGGACAGCTTGCGGGAAAAACTGTTTTTT. Translating gives CASSIRADSLREKLFF.